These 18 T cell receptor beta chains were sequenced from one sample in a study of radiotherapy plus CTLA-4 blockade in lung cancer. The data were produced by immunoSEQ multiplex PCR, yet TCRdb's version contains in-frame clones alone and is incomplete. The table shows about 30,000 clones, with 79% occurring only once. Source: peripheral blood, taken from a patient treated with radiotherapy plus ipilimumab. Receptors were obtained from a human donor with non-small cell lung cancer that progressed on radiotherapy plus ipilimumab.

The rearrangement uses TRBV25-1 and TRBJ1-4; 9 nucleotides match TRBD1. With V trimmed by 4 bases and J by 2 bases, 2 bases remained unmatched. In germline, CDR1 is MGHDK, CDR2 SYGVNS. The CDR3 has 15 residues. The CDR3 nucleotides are TGTGCCAGCAGTGCGGGGACAGGGACTAATGAAAAACTGTTTTTT. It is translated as CASSAGTGTNEKLFF.

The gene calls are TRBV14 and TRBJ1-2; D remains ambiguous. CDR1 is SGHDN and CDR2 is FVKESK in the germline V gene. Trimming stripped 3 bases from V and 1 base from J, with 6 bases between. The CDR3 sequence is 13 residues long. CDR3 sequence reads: CASSQGINYGYTF. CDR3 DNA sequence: TGTGCCAGCAGCCAGGGGATTAACTATGGCTACACCTTC.

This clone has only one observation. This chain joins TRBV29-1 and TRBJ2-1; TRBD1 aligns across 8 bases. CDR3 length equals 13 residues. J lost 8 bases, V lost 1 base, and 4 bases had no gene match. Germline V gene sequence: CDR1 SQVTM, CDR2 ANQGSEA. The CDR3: CSVEGRGRDEQFF. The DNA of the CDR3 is TGCAGCGTTGAAGGCAGGGGGCGAGATGAGCAGTTCTTC.

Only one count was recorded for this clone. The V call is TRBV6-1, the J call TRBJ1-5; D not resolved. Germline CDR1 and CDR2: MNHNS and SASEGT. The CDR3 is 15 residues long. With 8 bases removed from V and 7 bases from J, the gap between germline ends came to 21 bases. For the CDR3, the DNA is TGTGCCAGCTGGATAGGGAAACGGGTCGGACAGCCCCAGCATTTT. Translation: CASWIGKRVGQPQHF.

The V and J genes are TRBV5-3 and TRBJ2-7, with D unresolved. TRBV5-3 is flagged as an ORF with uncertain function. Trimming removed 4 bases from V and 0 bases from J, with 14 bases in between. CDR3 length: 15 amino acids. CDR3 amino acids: CARSTVSRISYEQYF. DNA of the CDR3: TGTGCCAGAAGCACTGTGAGCCGAATCTCCTACGAGCAGTACTTC.

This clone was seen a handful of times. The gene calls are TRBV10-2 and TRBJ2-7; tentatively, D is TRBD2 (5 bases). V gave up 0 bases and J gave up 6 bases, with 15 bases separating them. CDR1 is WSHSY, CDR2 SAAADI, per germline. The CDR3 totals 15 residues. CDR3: CASSESGSRGPEQYF. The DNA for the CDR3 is TGCGCCAGCAGTGAGTCCGGTAGCAGAGGGCCCGAGCAGTACTTC.

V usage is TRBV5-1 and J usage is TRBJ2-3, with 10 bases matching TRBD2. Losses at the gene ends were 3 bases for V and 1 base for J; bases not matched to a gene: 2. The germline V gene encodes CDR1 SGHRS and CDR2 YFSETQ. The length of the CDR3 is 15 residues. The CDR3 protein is CASSSSGGGTDTQYF. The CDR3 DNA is TGCGCCAGCAGCTCTAGCGGGGGCGGCACAGATACGCAGTATTTT.

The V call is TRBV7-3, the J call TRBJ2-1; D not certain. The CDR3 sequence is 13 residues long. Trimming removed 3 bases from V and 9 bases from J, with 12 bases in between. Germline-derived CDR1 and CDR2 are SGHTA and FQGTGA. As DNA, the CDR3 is TGTGCCAGCAGCTTGGGCGGTAACAGTGAGCAGTTCTTC. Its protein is CASSLGGNSEQFF.

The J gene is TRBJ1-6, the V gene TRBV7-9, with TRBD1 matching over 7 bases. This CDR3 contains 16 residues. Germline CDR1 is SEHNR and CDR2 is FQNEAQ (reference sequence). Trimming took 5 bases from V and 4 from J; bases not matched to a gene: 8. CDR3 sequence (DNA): TGTGCCAGCAGCGATCGACAGGGTGGTTATAATTCACCCCTCCACTTT. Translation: CASSDRQGGYNSPLHF.

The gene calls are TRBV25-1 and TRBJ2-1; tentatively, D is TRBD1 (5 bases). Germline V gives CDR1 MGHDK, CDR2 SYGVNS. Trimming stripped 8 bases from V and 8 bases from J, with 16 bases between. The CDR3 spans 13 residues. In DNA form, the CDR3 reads TGTGCCAGCGGCCTCCAGGGCCGGGATGAGCAGTTCTTC. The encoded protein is CASGLQGRDEQFF. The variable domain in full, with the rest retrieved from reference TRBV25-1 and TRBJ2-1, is EADIYQTPRYLVIGTGKKITLECSQTMGHDKMYWYQQDPGMELHLIHYSYGVNSTEKGDLSSESTVSRIRTEHFPLTLESARPSHTSQYLCASGLQGRDEQFFGPGTRLTVL.

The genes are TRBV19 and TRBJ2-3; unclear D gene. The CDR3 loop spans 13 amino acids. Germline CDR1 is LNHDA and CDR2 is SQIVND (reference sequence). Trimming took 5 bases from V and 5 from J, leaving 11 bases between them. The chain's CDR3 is CASSPRARDTQYF. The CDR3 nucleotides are TGTGCCAGTAGTCCCCGGGCCCGAGATACGCAGTATTTT.

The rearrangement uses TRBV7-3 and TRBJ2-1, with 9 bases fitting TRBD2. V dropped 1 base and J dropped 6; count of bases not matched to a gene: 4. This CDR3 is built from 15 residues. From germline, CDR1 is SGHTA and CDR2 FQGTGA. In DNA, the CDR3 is TGTGCCAGCAGCTTAATGGGACTAGCTCCCAATGAGCAGTTCTTC. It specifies CASSLMGLAPNEQFF.

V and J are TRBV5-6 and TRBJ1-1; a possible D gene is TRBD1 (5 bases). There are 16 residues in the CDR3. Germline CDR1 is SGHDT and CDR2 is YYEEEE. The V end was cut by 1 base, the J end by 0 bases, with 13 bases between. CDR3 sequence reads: CASSLNSGTLNTEAFF. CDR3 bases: TGTGCCAGCAGCTTGAATTCCGGGACCTTGAACACTGAAGCTTTCTTT. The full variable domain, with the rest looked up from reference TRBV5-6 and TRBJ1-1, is DAGVTQSPTHLIKTRGQQVTLRCSPKSGHDTVSWYQQALGQGPQFIFQYYEEEERQRGNFPDRFSGHQFPNYSSELNVNALLLGDSALYLCASSLNSGTLNTEAFFGQGTRLTVV.

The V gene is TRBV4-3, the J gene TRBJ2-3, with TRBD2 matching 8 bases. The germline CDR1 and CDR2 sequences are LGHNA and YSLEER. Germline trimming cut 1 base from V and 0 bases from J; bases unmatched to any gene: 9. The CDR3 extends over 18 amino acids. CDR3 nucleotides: TGCGCCAGCAGCCAAGTCCAATTTAGCGGGGCTAGCACAGATACGCAGTATTTT. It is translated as CASSQVQFSGASTDTQYF.

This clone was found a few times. The CDR3 spells CASGTSGYNEQFF. The DNA for the CDR3 is TGTGCCAGCGGGACTAGCGGCTACAATGAGCAGTTCTTC. The V gene is TRBV6-6, the J gene TRBJ2-1, with TRBD2 matching 11 bases. Trimming took 8 bases from V and 3 from J; bases not matched to a gene: 0. The germline V gene encodes CDR1 MNHNY and CDR2 SVGAGI (reference sequence). The CDR3 is made up of 13 amino acids.

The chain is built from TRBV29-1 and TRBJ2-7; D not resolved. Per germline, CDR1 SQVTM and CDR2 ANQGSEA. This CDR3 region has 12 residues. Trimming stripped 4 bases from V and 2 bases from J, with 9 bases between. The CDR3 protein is CSVVRGTYEQYF. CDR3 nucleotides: TGCAGCGTTGTAAGAGGTACCTACGAGCAGTACTTC.

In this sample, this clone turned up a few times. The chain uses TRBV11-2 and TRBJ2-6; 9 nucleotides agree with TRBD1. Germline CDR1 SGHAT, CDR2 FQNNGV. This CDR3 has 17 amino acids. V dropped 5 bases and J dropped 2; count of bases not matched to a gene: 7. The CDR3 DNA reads TGTGCCAGCAGCACCGGACAGGGGAGGGCTGGGGCCAACGTCCTGACTTTC. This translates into CASSTGQGRAGANVLTF.

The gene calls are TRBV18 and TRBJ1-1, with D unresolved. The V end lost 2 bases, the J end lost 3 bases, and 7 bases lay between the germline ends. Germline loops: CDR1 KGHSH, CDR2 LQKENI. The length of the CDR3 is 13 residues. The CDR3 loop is CASSPRVDTEAFF. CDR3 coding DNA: TGTGCCAGCTCACCAAGGGTAGACACTGAAGCTTTCTTT.